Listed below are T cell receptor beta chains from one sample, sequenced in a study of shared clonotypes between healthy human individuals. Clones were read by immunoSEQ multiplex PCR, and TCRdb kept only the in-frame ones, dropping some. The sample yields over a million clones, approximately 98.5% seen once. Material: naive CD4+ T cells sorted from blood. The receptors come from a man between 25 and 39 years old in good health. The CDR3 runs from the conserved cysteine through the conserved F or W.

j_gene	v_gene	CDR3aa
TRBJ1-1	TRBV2	CASSSQGGSTEAFF
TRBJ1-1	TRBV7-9	CASSYGTGLNTEAFF
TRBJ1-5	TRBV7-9	CASSFGTGLNQPQHF
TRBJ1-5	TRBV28	CASSFPSGSGARQPQHF
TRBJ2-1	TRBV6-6	CASSYPEDEQFF
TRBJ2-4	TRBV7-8	CASSRQGAVKNIQYF
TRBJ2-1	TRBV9	CASSPAWTDVDEQFF
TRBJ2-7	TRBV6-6	CASSPSGQREGYEQYF
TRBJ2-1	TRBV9	CASSPRRESSYNEQFF
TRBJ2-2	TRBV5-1	CASTTGSGQSNTGELFF
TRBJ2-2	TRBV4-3	CASSPRGGWTGELFF
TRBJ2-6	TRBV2	CATLDGNLNSGANVLTF
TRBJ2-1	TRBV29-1	CSVTGRSSYNEQFF
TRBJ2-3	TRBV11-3	CASSSPGSDTQYF
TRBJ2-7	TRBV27	CASSPRSIGRESDEQYF
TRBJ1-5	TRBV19	CASSRDSFNQPQHF
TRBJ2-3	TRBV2	CAATPSLAESTDTQYF
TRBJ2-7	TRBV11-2	CASSLEGLADEQYF
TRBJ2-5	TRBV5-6	CASIPRDQETQYF
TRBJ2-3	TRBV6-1	CASSEYRGQGPTDTQYF
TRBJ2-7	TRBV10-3	CATTGTGSYEQYF
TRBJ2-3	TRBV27	CASSLAGTDYTDTQYF